This TCR beta chain was captured by sequencing in a study of identical twins. General study results and limits: The conclusions drew on cross-sectional statistical analysis instead of tracking the same donors. Insertions were reduced in abundant cord blood beta clonotypes but not in memory repertoires. A partial confounding effect on zero-insertion analyses could come from invariant MAIT and iNKT cells.

The CDR3 extends over 18 amino acids. TCRdb analysed the 5' RACE reads with MiXCR anew, one entry per CDR3 protein. The data hold around 480,000 distinct CDR3 sequences, with 14% observed a single time. This clonotype was picked up many times. Its specificity is unknown. These same records also appear under a second study, on yellow fever vaccine responses in identical twins.

This sequence originates from a young woman in good health. This chain uses TRBV21-1 with TRBJ1-6; the D call of TRBD1 is as the table states it, not checked on the DNA. TRBV21-1 is reported as a pseudogene. The sample taken for sequencing was CD4+ T cells sorted from blood. The DNA of the CDR3 is TGTGCCAGCAGCAAAGCGCGGGACCTTTCCCCTTATAATTCACCCCTCCACTTT. Residues: CASSKARDLSPYNSPLHF.